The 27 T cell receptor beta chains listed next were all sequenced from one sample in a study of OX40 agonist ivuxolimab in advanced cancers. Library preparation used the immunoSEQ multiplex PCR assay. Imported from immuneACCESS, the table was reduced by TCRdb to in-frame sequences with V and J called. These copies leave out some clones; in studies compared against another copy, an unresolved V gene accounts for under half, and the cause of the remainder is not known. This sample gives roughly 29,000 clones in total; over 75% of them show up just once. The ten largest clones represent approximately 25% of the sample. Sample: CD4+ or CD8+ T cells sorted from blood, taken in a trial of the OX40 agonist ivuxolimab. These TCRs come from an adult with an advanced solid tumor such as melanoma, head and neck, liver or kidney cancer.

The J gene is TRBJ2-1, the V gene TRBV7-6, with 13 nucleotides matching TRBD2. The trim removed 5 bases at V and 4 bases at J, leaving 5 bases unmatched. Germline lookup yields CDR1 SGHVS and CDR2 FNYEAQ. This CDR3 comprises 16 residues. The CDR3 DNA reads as TGTGCCAGCAGCCTACTAGCGGGAGGGCGTTACAATGAGCAGTTCTTC. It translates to CASSLLAGGRYNEQFF.

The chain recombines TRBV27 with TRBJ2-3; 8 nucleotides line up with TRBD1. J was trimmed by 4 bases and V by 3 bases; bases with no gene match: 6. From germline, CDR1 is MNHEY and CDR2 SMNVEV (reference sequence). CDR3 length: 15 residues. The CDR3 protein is CASSLRTGLADTQYF. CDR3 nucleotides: TGTGCCAGCAGTTTGCGGACAGGGCTGGCAGATACGCAGTATTTT.

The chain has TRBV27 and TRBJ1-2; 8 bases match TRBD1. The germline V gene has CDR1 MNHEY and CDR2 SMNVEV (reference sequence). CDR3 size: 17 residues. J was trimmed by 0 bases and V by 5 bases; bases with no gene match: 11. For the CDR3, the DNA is TGTGCCAGCAGTCCCCGGCTCAACAGGGGGACTAACTATGGCTACACCTTC. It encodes CASSPRLNRGTNYGYTF.

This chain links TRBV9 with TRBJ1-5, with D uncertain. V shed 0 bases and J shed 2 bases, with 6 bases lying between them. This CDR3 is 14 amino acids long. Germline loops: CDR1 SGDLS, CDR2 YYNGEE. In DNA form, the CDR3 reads TGTGCCAGCAGCGTAGACAGTGGCAATCAGCCCCAGCATTTT. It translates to CASSVDSGNQPQHF.

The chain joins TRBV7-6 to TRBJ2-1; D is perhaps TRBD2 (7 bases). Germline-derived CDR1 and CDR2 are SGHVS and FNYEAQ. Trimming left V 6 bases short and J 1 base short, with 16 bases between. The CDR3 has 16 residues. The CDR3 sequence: CASRGASGPSYNEQFF. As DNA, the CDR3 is TGTGCCAGCAGGGGGGCTAGCGGTCCTTCCTACAATGAGCAGTTCTTC.

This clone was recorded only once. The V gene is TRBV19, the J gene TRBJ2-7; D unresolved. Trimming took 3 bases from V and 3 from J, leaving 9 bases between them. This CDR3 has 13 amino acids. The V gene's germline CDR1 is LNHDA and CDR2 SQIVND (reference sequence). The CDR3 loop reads CASSIDGYYEQYF. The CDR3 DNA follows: TGTGCCAGTAGTATTGACGGGTACTACGAGCAGTACTTC.

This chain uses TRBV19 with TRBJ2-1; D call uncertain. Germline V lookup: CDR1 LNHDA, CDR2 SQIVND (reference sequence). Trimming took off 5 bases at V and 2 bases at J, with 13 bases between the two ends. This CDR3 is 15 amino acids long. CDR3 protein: CASSPSDSPYNEQFF. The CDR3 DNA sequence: TGTGCCAGTAGTCCTTCTGATAGCCCCTACAATGAGCAGTTCTTC.

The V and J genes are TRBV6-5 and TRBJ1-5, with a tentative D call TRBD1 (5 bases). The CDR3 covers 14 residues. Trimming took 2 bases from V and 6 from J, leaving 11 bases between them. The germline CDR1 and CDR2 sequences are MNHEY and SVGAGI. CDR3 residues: CASSYTDGAQPQHF. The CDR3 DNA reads TGTGCCAGCAGTTACACGGACGGGGCTCAGCCCCAGCATTTT.

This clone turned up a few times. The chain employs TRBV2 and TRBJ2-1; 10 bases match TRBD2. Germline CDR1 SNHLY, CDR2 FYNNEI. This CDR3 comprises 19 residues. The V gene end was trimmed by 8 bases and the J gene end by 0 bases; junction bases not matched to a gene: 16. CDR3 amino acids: CASSERASGSIGSYNEQFF. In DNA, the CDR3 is TGTGCCAGCTCCGAAAGGGCTAGCGGGAGCATAGGCTCCTACAATGAGCAGTTCTTC.

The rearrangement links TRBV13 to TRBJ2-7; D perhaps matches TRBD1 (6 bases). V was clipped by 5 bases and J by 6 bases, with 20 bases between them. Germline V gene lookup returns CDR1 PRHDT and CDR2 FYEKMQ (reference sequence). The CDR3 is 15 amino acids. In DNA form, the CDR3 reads TGTGCCAGCAGCCCAGGGTGGGGGCAGCAAGTCGAGCAGTACTTC. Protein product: CASSPGWGQQVEQYF.

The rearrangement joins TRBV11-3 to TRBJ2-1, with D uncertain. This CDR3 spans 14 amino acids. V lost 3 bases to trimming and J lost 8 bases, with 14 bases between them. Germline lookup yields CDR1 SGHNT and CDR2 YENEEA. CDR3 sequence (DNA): TGTGCCAGCAGCTTCGGGTTATCCTCTCATGAGCAGTTCTTC. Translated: CASSFGLSSHEQFF.

This chain's CDR3 is CSVEGTPASNYGYTF. CDR3 DNA sequence: TGCAGCGTTGAGGGGACACCCGCCAGTAACTATGGCTACACCTTC. This chain uses TRBV29-1 with TRBJ1-2; the D gene is possibly TRBD1 (6 bases). V was cut by 3 bases and J by 1 base, with 15 bases left in between. CDR3 length: 15 amino acids. Germline V gives CDR1 SQVTM, CDR2 ANQGSEA.

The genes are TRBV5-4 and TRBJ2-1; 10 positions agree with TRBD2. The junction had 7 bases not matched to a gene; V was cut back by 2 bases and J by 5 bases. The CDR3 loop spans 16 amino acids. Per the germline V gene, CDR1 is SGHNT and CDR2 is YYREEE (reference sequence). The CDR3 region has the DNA TGTGCCAGCAGCTTCCGCGGTCTAGCGGGAGACAATGAGCAGTTCTTC. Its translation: CASSFRGLAGDNEQFF.

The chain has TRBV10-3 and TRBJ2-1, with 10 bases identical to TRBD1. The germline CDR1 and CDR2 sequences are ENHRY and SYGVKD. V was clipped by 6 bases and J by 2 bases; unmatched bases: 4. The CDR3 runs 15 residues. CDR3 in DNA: TGTGCCATCAGCGGGACAGGGGACACCTACAATGAGCAGTTCTTC. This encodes CAISGTGDTYNEQFF.

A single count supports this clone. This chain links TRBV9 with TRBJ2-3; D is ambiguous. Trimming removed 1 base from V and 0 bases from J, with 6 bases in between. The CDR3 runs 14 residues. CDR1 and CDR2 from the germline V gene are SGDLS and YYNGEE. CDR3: CASSVYGSTDTQYF. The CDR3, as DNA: TGTGCCAGCAGCGTATACGGGAGCACAGATACGCAGTATTTT.

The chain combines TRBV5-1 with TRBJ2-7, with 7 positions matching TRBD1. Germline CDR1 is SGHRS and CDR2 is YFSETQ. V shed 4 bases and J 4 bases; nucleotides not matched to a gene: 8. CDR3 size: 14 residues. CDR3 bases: TGCGCCAGCAGCCCCGGGGACAGTGCTTACGAGCAGTACTTC. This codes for CASSPGDSAYEQYF.

This CDR3 is CASSAPSTYSNQPQHF. The CDR3 DNA reads as TGTGCCAGCAGTGCCCCGAGTACGTATAGCAATCAGCCCCAGCATTTT. The chain is built from TRBV6-1 and TRBJ1-5; no reliable D call. The CDR3 extends over 16 amino acids. The V end was cut by 4 bases, the J end by 0 bases, with 13 bases between. Germline values: CDR1 MNHNS, CDR2 SASEGT.

The CDR3 coding sequence is TGTGCCACCAGCAGAGATGGTAGCGTTCCACTTCATACGCAGTATTTT. Translated: CATSRDGSVPLHTQYF. The chain recombines TRBV15 with TRBJ2-3, with D perhaps matching TRBD2 (5 bases). Trimming took off 0 bases at V and 7 bases at J, with 17 bases between the two ends. Germline loops: CDR1 LNHNV, CDR2 YYDKDF (reference sequence). CDR3 length: 16 residues. Combining the CDR3 with reference TRBV15 and TRBJ2-3 gives the whole variable domain DAMVIQNPRYQVTQFGKPVTLSCSQTLNHNVMYWYQQKSSQAPKLLFHYYDKDFNNEADTPDNFQSRRPNTSFCFLDIRSPGLGDTAMYLCATSRDGSVPLHTQYFGPGTRLTVL.

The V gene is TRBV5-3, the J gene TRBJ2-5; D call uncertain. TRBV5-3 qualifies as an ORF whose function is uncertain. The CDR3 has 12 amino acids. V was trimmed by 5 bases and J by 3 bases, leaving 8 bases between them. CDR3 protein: CARRFQKETQYF. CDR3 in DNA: TGTGCCAGAAGATTTCAGAAAGAGACCCAGTACTTC.

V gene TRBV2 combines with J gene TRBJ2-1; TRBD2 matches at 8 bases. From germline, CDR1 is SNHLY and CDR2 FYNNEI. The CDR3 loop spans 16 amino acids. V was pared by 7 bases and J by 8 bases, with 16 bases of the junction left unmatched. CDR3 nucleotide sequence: TGTGCCAGCATGGTTCGGGAGGGCCATTTCTCCTATGAGCAGTTCTTC. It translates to CASMVREGHFSYEQFF.

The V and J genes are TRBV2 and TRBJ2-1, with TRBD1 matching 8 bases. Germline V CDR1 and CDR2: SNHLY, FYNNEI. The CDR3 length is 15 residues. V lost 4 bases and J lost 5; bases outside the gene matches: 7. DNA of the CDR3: TGTGCCAGCAGTGTTGGGCAGGGGGCGGACAATGAGCAGTTCTTC. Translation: CASSVGQGADNEQFF.

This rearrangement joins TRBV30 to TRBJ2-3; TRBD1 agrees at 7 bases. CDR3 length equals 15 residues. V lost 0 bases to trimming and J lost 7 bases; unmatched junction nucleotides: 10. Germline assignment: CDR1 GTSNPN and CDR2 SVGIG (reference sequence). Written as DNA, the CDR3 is TGTGCCTGGAGTGTGCTTGGGACAGCATTAAATACGCAGTATTTT. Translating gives CAWSVLGTALNTQYF.

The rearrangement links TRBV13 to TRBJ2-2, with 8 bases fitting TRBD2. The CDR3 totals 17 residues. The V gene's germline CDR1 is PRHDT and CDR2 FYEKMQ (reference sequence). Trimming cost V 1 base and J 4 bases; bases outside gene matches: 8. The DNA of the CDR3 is TGTGCCAGCAGCTTAGCTGGAGCGGGGGATGTCACCGGGGAGCTGTTTTTT. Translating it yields CASSLAGAGDVTGELFF.

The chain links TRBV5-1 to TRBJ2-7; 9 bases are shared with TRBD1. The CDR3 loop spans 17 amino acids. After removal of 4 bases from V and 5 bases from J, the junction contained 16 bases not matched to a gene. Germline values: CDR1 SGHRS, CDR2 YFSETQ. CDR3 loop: CASSPNRGGTGRNEQYF. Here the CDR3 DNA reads TGCGCCAGCAGCCCCAATCGGGGCGGGACAGGGAGGAACGAGCAGTACTTC.

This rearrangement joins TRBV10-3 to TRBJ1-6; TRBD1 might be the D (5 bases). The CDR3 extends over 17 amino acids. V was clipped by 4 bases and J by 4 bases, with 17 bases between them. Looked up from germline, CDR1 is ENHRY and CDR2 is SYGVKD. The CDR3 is CAISGGTGNSYNSPLHF. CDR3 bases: TGTGCCATCAGTGGGGGTACAGGAAATTCTTATAATTCACCCCTCCACTTT.

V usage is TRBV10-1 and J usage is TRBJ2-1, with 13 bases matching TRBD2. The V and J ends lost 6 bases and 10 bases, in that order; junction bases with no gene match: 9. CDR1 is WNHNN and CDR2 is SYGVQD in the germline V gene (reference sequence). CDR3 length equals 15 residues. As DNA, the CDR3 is TGCGCCAGCAGCGAAGGACTAGCGGGAGTATGGGAGCAGTTCTTC. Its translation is CASSEGLAGVWEQFF.

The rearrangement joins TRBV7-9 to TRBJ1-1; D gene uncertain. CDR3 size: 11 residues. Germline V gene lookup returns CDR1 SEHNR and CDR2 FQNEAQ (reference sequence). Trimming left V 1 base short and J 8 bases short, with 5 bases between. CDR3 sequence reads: CASSLVQEAFF. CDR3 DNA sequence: TGTGCCAGCAGCTTAGTGCAGGAAGCTTTCTTT.